This T cell receptor beta chain was retrieved from a study of shared clonotypes between healthy human individuals. At the level of the study: Donors had three CD4 naive, three CD4 memory, two CD8 naive and one CD8 memory plate apiece. Study-level results: Generally, naive subsets (rather than memory subsets) showed larger estimated richness. Rarefaction exposed incomplete sorted-subset sequencing despite large depth.

Remarks on this clone: As yet, its antigen is unknown.

Terminally differentiated effector memory CD45RA+ cells were excluded from the naive CD8 cells, which were CD45RO-negative and positively selected for CCR7. For every subset, genomic DNA was evenly distributed across several immunoSEQ plates. TCRdb's table, derived via immunoSEQ multiplex PCR, lists solely in-frame clones and lacks some. The sample includes roughly 2.1 million clones, under 95% seen only once; the top ten take about 1.8%. Germline-derived CDR1 and CDR2 are SGHRS and YFSETQ. CDR3 size: 15 residues. V lost 1 base to trimming and J lost 6 bases, with 17 bases between them. What was sequenced was naive CD8+ T cells from PBMCs. V and J are TRBV5-1 and TRBJ2-7; D unclear. The origin of this receptor is a man younger than 30 in good health. Some clones in this sample may be carry-over from other donors' samples. The CDR3 DNA reads TGCGCCAGCAGCTTGTCTTCGGAGAAGATTGTCGAGCAGTACTTC. Translation: CASSLSSEKIVEQYF.